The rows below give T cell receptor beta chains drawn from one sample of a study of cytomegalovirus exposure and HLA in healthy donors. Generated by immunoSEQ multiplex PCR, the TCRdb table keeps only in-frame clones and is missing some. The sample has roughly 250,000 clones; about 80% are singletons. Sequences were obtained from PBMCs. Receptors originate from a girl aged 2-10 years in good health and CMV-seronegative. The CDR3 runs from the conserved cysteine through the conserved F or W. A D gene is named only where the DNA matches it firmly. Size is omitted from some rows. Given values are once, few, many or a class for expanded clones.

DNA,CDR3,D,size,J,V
TGCGCCAGCACCACCGGCGCCAGCGGAGCCTACGAGCAGTACTTC,CASTTGASGAYEQYF,NA,NA,TRBJ2-7,TRBV5-1
TGCGCCAGCAGCTTAACCTCGGGACAGAATCAGCCCCAGCATTTT,CASSLTSGQNQPQHF,TRBD1,NA,TRBJ1-5,TRBV5-1
TGTGCCAGTAGTTCCAGGGTGGATTCACCCCTCCACTTT,CASSSRVDSPLHF,NA,NA,TRBJ1-6,TRBV19
TGTGCCAGCAGCTTAAGGGGGCCTACAGGGGGCTTCCCTACAGATACGCAGTATTTT,CASSLRGPTGGFPTDTQYF,TRBD1,NA,TRBJ2-3,TRBV9
TGTGCCAGCAGCCCCCATGGACTAGCGGGCACAGATACGCAGTATTTT,CASSPHGLAGTDTQYF,TRBD2,once,TRBJ2-3,TRBV7-6
TGTGCCAGCGGGGACACAGGGTACACTGAAGCTTTCTTT,CASGDTGYTEAFF,NA,NA,TRBJ1-1,TRBV25-1
TGTGCCAGCAAGCGGGGGTCCAAAGTTCTATCCTACGAGCAGTACTTC,CASKRGSKVLSYEQYF,TRBD2,NA,TRBJ2-7,TRBV27
TGTGCCAGCAGTGAGGAAAGGACAGTCCATCAGCCCCAGCATTTT,CASSEERTVHQPQHF,NA,NA,TRBJ1-5,TRBV2
TGTGCCAGCAGTTTCGGTATCGGACAGACCTACGAGCAGTACTTC,CASSFGIGQTYEQYF,NA,NA,TRBJ2-7,TRBV27
TGTGCCAGCAGCCTTTGGACAGCCACCGGAGCTAACTATGGCTACACCTTC,CASSLWTATGANYGYTF,NA,once,TRBJ1-2,TRBV7-9
TGTGCCACCAGCAGAGCAGGGGGCAGGATTGGAGGCTACACCTTC,CATSRAGGRIGGYTF,TRBD1,NA,TRBJ1-2,TRBV15
TGTGCCAGCAGCTTAATAATACAGTCTGGCTACACCTTC,CASSLIIQSGYTF,NA,NA,TRBJ1-2,TRBV7-3
TGTGCCAGCAGCTCCTGGGGACAGGGCTACGAGCAGTACTTC,CASSSWGQGYEQYF,TRBD1,NA,TRBJ2-7,TRBV11-2
TGTGCCAGCAGTGCTACTTCACCCCTCCACTTT,CASSATSPLHF,NA,NA,TRBJ1-6,TRBV28
TGTGCCAGCAGTCCCGGTGGTAGCGGGAGATTGTCCTACGAGCAGTACTTC,CASSPGGSGRLSYEQYF,TRBD2,NA,TRBJ2-7,TRBV28
TGTGCCAGCAGCCGGGAAAAACTGTTTTTT,CASSREKLFF,NA,NA,TRBJ1-4,TRBV7-9
TGTGCCTGGAGTTATCTGGGGACTAGCGGTAAGAACGAGCAGTACTTC,CAWSYLGTSGKNEQYF,TRBD2,NA,TRBJ2-7,TRBV30
TGTGCCAGCAGGAGTGGTCCCTCGCAGTATTTT,CASRSGPSQYF,NA,NA,TRBJ2-3,TRBV9
TGTGCCAGTAGTATAAGCAGGGACACTGAAGCTTTCTTT,CASSISRDTEAFF,NA,once,TRBJ1-1,TRBV19
TGTGCCAGCAATCCTCCGGGACTGAATTACGAGCAGTACTTC,CASNPPGLNYEQYF,NA,NA,TRBJ2-7,TRBV28
TGTGCCAGCAGCGCAGGAGGACTAGCGGGCCTAGATACGCAGTATTTT,CASSAGGLAGLDTQYF,TRBD2,NA,TRBJ2-3,TRBV9
TGTGCCTGGGGAACTAGAGGTGGGACCCAGTACTTC,CAWGTRGGTQYF,NA,few,TRBJ2-5,TRBV30
TGTGCCAGCAGGCTTGAGCCCTCAACCTACAATGAGCAGTTCTTC,CASRLEPSTYNEQFF,NA,NA,TRBJ2-1,TRBV27
TGCGCCAGCAGCCTCGGACAGGGGGCGGTTTATTATATCTACGAGCAGTACTTC,CASSLGQGAVYYIYEQYF,TRBD1,few,TRBJ2-7,TRBV5-1
TGTGCCAGCACCGCTGGACAGTTTGGTCTAATTCAGTACTTC,CASTAGQFGLIQYF,NA,NA,TRBJ2-4,TRBV28
TGTGCCAGCAGCTCAGTAGCGGGAGTGGGGATTGAGCAGTTCTTC,CASSSVAGVGIEQFF,TRBD2,NA,TRBJ2-1,TRBV11-2
TGTGCCAGCTCATCCTCCGGGACAGGGTACACCGGGGAGCTGTTTTTT,CASSSSGTGYTGELFF,TRBD1,NA,TRBJ2-2,TRBV18
TGTGCCAGCAATTTAGGTACAGGGGGACGTGGGCAGCCCCAGCATTTT,CASNLGTGGRGQPQHF,TRBD1,NA,TRBJ1-5,TRBV28
TGTGCCAGCAGTGCTACCGGGACAGGGGCTGAAGCTTTCTTT,CASSATGTGAEAFF,TRBD1,NA,TRBJ1-1,TRBV28
TGTGCCAGCTCTTGGGACAGCTTCAGCAATCAGCCCCAGCATTTT,CASSWDSFSNQPQHF,TRBD1,NA,TRBJ1-5,TRBV6-1
TGTGCCAGCAGCTCCAGGGAAAGAGCTGAAGCTTTCTTT,CASSSRERAEAFF,NA,NA,TRBJ1-1,TRBV5-4
TGTGCCAGCAGTGGGACAGGGGGCTATAGCAATCAGCCCCAGCATTTT,CASSGTGGYSNQPQHF,TRBD1,few,TRBJ1-5,TRBV2
TGTGCCAGCAGTCCGTATTGGGACAGGCTTAATGAAAAACTGTTTTTT,CASSPYWDRLNEKLFF,TRBD1,NA,TRBJ1-4,TRBV27
TGTGCCTGGGTCAGGCATCTGACTGGAAACACCATATATTTT,CAWVRHLTGNTIYF,NA,NA,TRBJ1-3,TRBV30
TGTGCCAGCAGTCTAGGAGCTAGGGGGGGGGCCTACAATGAGCAGTTCTTC,CASSLGARGGAYNEQFF,NA,NA,TRBJ2-1,TRBV11-2
TGTGCCAGCAGAGGGACAGCCTCGATAACCCTCCACTTT,CASRGTASITLHF,TRBD1,NA,TRBJ1-6,TRBV7-9
TGTGCCAGCAGTCCCTGGGGACAGGGTCGCACTGAAGCTTTCTTT,CASSPWGQGRTEAFF,TRBD1,NA,TRBJ1-1,TRBV28
TGTGCCAGCAGTTCCCCCTACCGGGACTCCAAAAACATTCAGTACTTC,CASSSPYRDSKNIQYF,NA,NA,TRBJ2-4,TRBV27
TGTGCCAGCAGAAAATCAGCGGGAGGTCTCTACGAGCAGTACTTC,CASRKSAGGLYEQYF,TRBD2,NA,TRBJ2-7,TRBV2
TGCAGCGTGGCACCGGGAGGGACCTACGAGCAGTACTTC,CSVAPGGTYEQYF,TRBD2,NA,TRBJ2-7,TRBV29-1
TGTGCCAGCAGCTTGGGAGGCGGGGGATTTGATACGCAGTATTTT,CASSLGGGGFDTQYF,TRBD2,few,TRBJ2-3,TRBV5-4
TGTGCCAGCAGCTTATCTGGGAGAACAAAACTGTTTTTT,CASSLSGRTKLFF,NA,NA,TRBJ1-4,TRBV7-9
TGTGCCAGCAGCGTAGGGGGAGCCGTGGGGGAGACCCAGTACTTC,CASSVGGAVGETQYF,NA,NA,TRBJ2-5,TRBV9
TGTGCCATCGCAGGGGGAGGCGGCTATGGCTACACCTTC,CAIAGGGGYGYTF,TRBD1,NA,TRBJ1-2,TRBV10-3
TGTGCCATCAGTGTTCGAGCCGCTAATTCACCCCTCCACTTT,CAISVRAANSPLHF,NA,NA,TRBJ1-6,TRBV10-3
TGCGCCAGCAGCCGTAGGGACAGAAACTACGAGCAGTACTTC,CASSRRDRNYEQYF,TRBD1,NA,TRBJ2-7,TRBV5-1
TGTGCCAGCGTCGGGGGATGGGCCAACGTCCTGACTTTC,CASVGGWANVLTF,NA,once,TRBJ2-6,TRBV28
TGTGCCAGCAGCTTAGAGGGCAGGGGGTCGTACAATGAGCAGTTCTTC,CASSLEGRGSYNEQFF,TRBD1,NA,TRBJ2-1,TRBV7-8
TGCGCCAGCAGAGCCGGGATCTACTACAATGAGCAGTTCTTC,CASRAGIYYNEQFF,NA,NA,TRBJ2-1,TRBV10-2
TGTGCCAGCAGCGTAGACGGGACACATCATAGCACAGATACGCAGTATTTT,CASSVDGTHHSTDTQYF,NA,NA,TRBJ2-3,TRBV9
TGTGCCAGCCAGCCAAGGGGCACCGGGGAGCTGTTTTTT,CASQPRGTGELFF,NA,NA,TRBJ2-2,TRBV2